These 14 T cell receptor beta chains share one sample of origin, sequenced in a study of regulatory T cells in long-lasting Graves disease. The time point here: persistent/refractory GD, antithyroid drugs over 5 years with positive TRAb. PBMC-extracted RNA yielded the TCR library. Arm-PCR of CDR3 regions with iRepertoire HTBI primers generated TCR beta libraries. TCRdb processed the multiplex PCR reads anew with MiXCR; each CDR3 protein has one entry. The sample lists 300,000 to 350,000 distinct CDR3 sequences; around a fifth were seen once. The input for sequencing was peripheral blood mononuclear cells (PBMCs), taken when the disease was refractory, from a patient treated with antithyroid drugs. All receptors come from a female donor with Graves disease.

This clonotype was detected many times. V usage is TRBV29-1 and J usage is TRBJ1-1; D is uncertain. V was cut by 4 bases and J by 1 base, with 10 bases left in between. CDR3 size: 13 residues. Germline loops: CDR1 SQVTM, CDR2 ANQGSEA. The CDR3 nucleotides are TGCAGCGTTGGTGGGGTCCCGAACACTGAAGCTTTCTTT. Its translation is CSVGGVPNTEAFF.

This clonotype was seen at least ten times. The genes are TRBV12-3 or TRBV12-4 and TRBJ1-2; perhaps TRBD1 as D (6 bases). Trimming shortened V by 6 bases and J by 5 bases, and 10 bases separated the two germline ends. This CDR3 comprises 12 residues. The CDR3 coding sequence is TGTGCCAGCAGAAGACAGGCTTATGGCTACACCTTC. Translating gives CASRRQAYGYTF.

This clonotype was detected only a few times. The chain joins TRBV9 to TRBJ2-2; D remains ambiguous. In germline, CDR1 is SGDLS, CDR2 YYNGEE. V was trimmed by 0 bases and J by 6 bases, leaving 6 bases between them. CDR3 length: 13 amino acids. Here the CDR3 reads CASSVGLPGELFF. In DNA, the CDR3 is TGTGCCAGCAGCGTAGGTCTCCCCGGGGAGCTGTTTTTT.

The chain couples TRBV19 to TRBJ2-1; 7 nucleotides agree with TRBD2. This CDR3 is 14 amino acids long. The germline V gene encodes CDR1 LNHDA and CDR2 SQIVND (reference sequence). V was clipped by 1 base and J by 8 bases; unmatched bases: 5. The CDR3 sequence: CASSIGLGGDEQFF. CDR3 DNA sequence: TGTGCCAGTAGTATAGGTTTGGGGGGGGATGAGCAGTTCTTC.

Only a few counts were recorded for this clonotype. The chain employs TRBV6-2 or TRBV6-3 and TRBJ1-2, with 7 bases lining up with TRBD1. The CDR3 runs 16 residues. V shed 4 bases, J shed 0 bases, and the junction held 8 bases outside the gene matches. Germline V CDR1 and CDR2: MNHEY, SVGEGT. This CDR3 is CASSSERQGTNYGYTF. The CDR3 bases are TGTGCCAGCAGTTCCGAACGACAGGGCACTAACTATGGCTACACCTTC.

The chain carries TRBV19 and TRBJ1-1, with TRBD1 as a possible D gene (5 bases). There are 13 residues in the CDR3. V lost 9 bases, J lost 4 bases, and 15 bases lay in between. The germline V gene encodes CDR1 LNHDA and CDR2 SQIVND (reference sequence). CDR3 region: CASQTVRGTEAFF. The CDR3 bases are TGTGCCAGCCAGACAGTTCGGGGCACTGAAGCTTTCTTT.

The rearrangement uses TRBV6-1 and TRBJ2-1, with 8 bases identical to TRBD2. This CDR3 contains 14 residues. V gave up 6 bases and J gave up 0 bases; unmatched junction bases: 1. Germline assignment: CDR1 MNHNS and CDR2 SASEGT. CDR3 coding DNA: TGTGCCAGCAGAGCGGGGGACTCCTACAATGAGCAGTTCTTC. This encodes CASRAGDSYNEQFF.

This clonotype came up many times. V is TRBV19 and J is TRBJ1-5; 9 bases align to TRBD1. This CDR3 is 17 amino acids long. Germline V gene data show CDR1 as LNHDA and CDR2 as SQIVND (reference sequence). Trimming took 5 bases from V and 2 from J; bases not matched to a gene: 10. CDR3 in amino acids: CASSARRTGDGNQPQHF. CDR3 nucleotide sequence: TGTGCCAGTAGTGCCAGGAGGACAGGGGATGGCAATCAGCCCCAGCATTTT.

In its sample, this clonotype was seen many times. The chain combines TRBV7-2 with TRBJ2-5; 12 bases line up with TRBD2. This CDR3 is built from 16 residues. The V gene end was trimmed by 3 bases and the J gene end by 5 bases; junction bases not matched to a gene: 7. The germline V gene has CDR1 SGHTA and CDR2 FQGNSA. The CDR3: CASSFPSGGAGETQYF. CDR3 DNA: TGTGCCAGCAGCTTTCCTAGCGGGGGGGCGGGGGAGACCCAGTACTTC.

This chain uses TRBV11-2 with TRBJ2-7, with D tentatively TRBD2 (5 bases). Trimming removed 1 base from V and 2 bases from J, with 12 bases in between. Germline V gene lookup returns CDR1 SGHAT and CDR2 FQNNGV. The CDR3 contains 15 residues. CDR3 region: CASSLVSGLTYEQYF. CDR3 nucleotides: TGTGCCAGCAGCTTAGTATCGGGGTTAACCTACGAGCAGTACTTC.

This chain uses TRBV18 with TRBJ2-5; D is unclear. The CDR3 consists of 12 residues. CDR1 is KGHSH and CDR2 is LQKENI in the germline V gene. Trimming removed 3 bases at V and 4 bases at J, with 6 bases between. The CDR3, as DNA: TGTGCCAGCTCACCGTCCCTAGAGACCCAGTACTTC. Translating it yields CASSPSLETQYF.

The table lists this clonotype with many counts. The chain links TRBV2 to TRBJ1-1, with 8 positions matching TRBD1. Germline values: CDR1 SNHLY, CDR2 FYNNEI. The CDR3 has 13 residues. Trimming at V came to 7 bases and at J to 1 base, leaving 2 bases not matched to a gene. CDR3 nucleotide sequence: TGTGCCAGCACCGGGACAGGGAACACTGAAGCTTTCTTT. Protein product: CASTGTGNTEAFF.

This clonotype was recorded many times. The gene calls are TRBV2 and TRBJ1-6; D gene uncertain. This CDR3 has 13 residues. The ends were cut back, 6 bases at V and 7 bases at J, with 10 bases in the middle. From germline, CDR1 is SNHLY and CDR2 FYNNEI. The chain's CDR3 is CASRPIPNSPLHF. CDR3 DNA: TGTGCCAGCAGACCGATCCCAAATTCACCCCTCCACTTT.

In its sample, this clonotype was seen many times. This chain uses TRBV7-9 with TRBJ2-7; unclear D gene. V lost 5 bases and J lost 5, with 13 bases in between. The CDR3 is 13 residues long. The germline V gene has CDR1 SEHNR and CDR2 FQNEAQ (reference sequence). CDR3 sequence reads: CASSKTVSDEQYF. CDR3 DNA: TGTGCCAGCAGCAAAACAGTCTCAGACGAGCAGTACTTC. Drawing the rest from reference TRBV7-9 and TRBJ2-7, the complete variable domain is DTGVSQNPRHKITKRGQNVTFRCDPISEHNRLYWYRQTLGQGPEFLTYFQNEAQLEKSRLLSDRFSAERPKGSFSTLEIQRTEQGDSAMYLCASSKTVSDEQYFGPGTRLTVT.